A single sample gave rise to the 21 T cell receptor beta chains below, sequenced in a study of T cell repertoires and HLA-DP antigens. The antigens these receptors bind are not known. Data came from immunoSEQ multiplex PCR; TCRdb stores just in-frame clones and leaves some out. The sample includes 65,000 to 90,000 clones, around 77% of them seen just once. Sequences were obtained from CD4+ T cells from PBMCs. The source of these receptors is a man between 60 and 75 years old in good health and CMV-seronegative.

V gene TRBV10-3 combines with J gene TRBJ2-3; D unclear. V was clipped by 1 base and J by 3 bases, with 8 bases between them. Germline-derived CDR1 and CDR2 are ENHRY and SYGVKD. The CDR3 is 14 residues long. The CDR3 nucleotides are TGTGCCATCAGTGAGTACGGCAGAACAGATACGCAGTATTTT. This codes for CAISEYGRTDTQYF.

The CDR3 nucleotides read TGTGCCTGGGGCCGGGACAGCCGCTCTGGAAACACCATATATTTT. Translation gives CAWGRDSRSGNTIYF. This chain joins TRBV30 and TRBJ1-3; 7 bases are a match to TRBD1. From germline, CDR1 is GTSNPN and CDR2 SVGIG (reference sequence). The CDR3 runs 15 residues. V lost 5 bases to trimming and J lost 0 bases; unmatched junction nucleotides: 7.

This clone was seen more than once but under ten times. This chain links TRBV30 with TRBJ2-7, with no clear D. CDR1 GTSNPN and CDR2 SVGIG come from the germline V gene (reference sequence). CDR3 length equals 11 residues. V lost 5 bases and J lost 4, with 9 bases in between. CDR3 residues: CAWSDLYEQYV. CDR3 nucleotides: TGTGCCTGGTCTGACCTGTACGAGCAGTACGTC.

This sequence joins TRBV4-3 and TRBJ1-6; 8 bases fit TRBD1. Germline V gene sequence: CDR1 LGHNA, CDR2 YSLEER. This CDR3 is built from 15 residues. V dropped 4 bases and J dropped 7; count of bases not matched to a gene: 6. The CDR3 loop reads CASSRDRGGNSPLHF. DNA for the CDR3: TGCGCCAGCAGCCGAGACAGGGGAGGAAATTCACCCCTCCACTTT.

This clone was seen a handful of times. The J gene is TRBJ2-7, the V gene TRBV29-1; no clear D. The V and J ends lost 1 base and 5 bases respectively, with 9 bases between them. Germline V gene sequence: CDR1 SQVTM, CDR2 ANQGSEA. The CDR3 has 12 amino acids. CDR3 region: CSVEGPGNEQYF. Written as DNA, the CDR3 is TGCAGCGTTGAAGGGCCGGGCAACGAGCAGTACTTC.

V usage is TRBV5-1 and J usage is TRBJ2-7, with 9 positions matching TRBD2. The CDR3 contains 17 residues. J lost 5 bases, V lost 0 bases, and 12 bases had no gene match. Germline CDR1 is SGHRS and CDR2 is YFSETQ. CDR3 in DNA: TGCGCCAGCAGCTTGGGTCCCCCGGCTAGCGGGGTTCACGAGCAGTACTTC. This codes for CASSLGPPASGVHEQYF.

CDR3 amino acids: CASSPPSGPGEQFF. Written as DNA, the CDR3 is TGTGCCAGCTCACCGCCCTCGGGGCCGGGGGAGCAGTTCTTC. The chain has TRBV18 and TRBJ2-1; D may match TRBD1 or TRBD2 (5 bases each). Trimming took 3 bases from V and 10 from J, leaving 16 bases between them. The CDR3 loop spans 14 amino acids. CDR1 and CDR2 from the germline V gene are KGHSH and LQKENI.

This clone is judged medium-sized (0.01 to 0.1%). In the same sample, other DNA sequences code for this CDR3. The chain uses TRBV19 and TRBJ1-4; 8 bases line up with TRBD1. The germline gives CDR1 LNHDA, CDR2 SQIVND (reference sequence). The CDR3 contains 14 residues. The V segment lost 6 bases and the J segment 6 bases; nucleotides outside the gene matches: 6. The CDR3 protein is CASSSGTGDEKLFF. CDR3 DNA sequence: TGTGCCAGTAGCTCCGGGACAGGTGATGAAAAACTGTTTTTT.

The chain couples TRBV27 to TRBJ1-5, with TRBD1 as a possible D gene (5 bases). The CDR3 extends over 13 amino acids. V shed 2 bases and J shed 5 bases, with 7 bases lying between them. The germline V gene encodes CDR1 MNHEY and CDR2 SMNVEV (reference sequence). The CDR3, as DNA: TGTGCCAGCAGTTTACAGGGTTATCAGCCCCAGCATTTT. Translation gives CASSLQGYQPQHF.

CDR3 DNA sequence: TGCGCCAGCAGCCATGGGGACAGGTCCAATGAGCAGTTCTTC. This translates into CASSHGDRSNEQFF. The J gene is TRBJ2-1, the V gene TRBV4-3; 8 bases match TRBD1. V gave up 3 bases and J gave up 6 bases; unmatched junction bases: 4. The CDR3 length is 14 residues. The germline gives CDR1 LGHNA, CDR2 YSLEER.

The chain links TRBV6-4 to TRBJ1-6; TRBD1 might be the D (6 bases). The CDR3 extends over 16 amino acids. CDR1 and CDR2 (germline): MRHNA, SNTAGT. Trimming left V 6 bases short and J 7 bases short, with 19 bases between. The CDR3 reads CASSERGAGTNSPLHF. CDR3 DNA sequence: TGTGCCAGCAGCGAGAGGGGGGCAGGGACAAATTCACCCCTCCACTTT.

The rearrangement links TRBV11-2 to TRBJ1-2, with unresolved D. The CDR3 length is 13 residues. The V gene lost 4 bases and the J gene lost 5 bases, with 11 bases spanning the gap. Germline CDR1 and CDR2: SGHAT and FQNNGV. The CDR3 DNA follows: TGTGCCAGCAGCTCCGACGGGGAGTATGGCTACACCTTC. This gives the protein CASSSDGEYGYTF.

V gene TRBV7-2 combines with J gene TRBJ1-2; weak D call: TRBD1 (5 bases). This CDR3 region has 14 residues. The V end was cut by 0 bases, the J end by 6 bases, with 11 bases between. The germline V gene has CDR1 SGHTA and CDR2 FQGNSA. The CDR3 nucleotides read TGTGCCAGCAGCTTAGCGGGGGGTATGGATGGCTACACCTTC. Translating it yields CASSLAGGMDGYTF.

J is TRBJ1-1 and V is TRBV6-5; D gene uncertain. Germline values: CDR1 MNHEY, CDR2 SVGAGI. The CDR3 contains 13 residues. V was trimmed by 6 bases and J by 1 base, leaving 9 bases between them. The CDR3 DNA is TGTGCCAGCAGCCCAAGGAGGAACACTGAAGCTTTCTTT. The encoded protein is CASSPRRNTEAFF.

The V and J genes are TRBV19 and TRBJ1-5, with D unresolved. Trimming shortened V by 10 bases and J by 3 bases, and 10 bases separated the two germline ends. The V gene's germline CDR1 is LNHDA and CDR2 SQIVND (reference sequence). The CDR3 sequence is 12 residues long. The CDR3 here is CAIGRNNQPQHF. The CDR3 DNA sequence: TGTGCCATTGGACGGAACAATCAGCCCCAGCATTTT. Using reference TRBV19 and TRBJ1-5 for the parts outside the CDR3, the full variable domain is DGGITQSPKYLFRKEGQNVTLSCEQNLNHDAMYWYRQDPGQGLRLIYYSQIVNDFQKGDIAEGYSVSREKKESFPLTVTSAQKNPTAFYLCAIGRNNQPQHFGDGTRLSIL.

This chain connects TRBV6-1 to TRBJ2-7; 12 nucleotides agree with TRBD1. The CDR3 is made up of 14 amino acids. Germline V gene sequence: CDR1 MNHNS, CDR2 SASEGT. Unmatched junction bases numbered 5, after V lost 5 bases and J lost 6 bases. The chain's CDR3 is CASSTRDRGLEQYF. CDR3 bases: TGTGCCAGCAGTACTCGGGACAGGGGGCTCGAGCAGTACTTC.

The rearrangement joins TRBV11-2 to TRBJ2-5; the D gene is possibly TRBD1 (6 bases). There are 15 residues in the CDR3. V dropped 4 bases and J dropped 1 base, with 13 bases sitting between them. Germline lookup yields CDR1 SGHAT and CDR2 FQNNGV. CDR3 region: CASSSGRTAQETQYF. The CDR3 coding sequence is TGTGCCAGCAGCTCCGGACGGACAGCCCAAGAGACCCAGTACTTC.

V gene TRBV19 combines with J gene TRBJ1-5, with D uncertain. The V and J ends lost 10 bases and 7 bases respectively, with 14 bases between them. Per germline, CDR1 LNHDA and CDR2 SQIVND (reference sequence). This CDR3 has 12 amino acids. The CDR3 DNA follows: TGTGCCACCTGGTACTTCTGGCAGCCCCAGCATTTT. Translation gives CATWYFWQPQHF. The full variable domain, with the rest looked up from reference TRBV19 and TRBJ1-5, is DGGITQSPKYLFRKEGQNVTLSCEQNLNHDAMYWYRQDPGQGLRLIYYSQIVNDFQKGDIAEGYSVSREKKESFPLTVTSAQKNPTAFYLCATWYFWQPQHFGDGTRLSIL.

In its sample, this clone was seen many times. This rearrangement joins TRBV10-3 to TRBJ2-5; 9 bases are shared with TRBD2. Germline V gene lookup returns CDR1 ENHRY and CDR2 SYGVKD. The CDR3 is 15 amino acids. Unmatched junction bases numbered 7, after V lost 3 bases and J lost 5 bases. CDR3 DNA: TGTGCCATCAGTGATGGCGGGGGGGTGGTTGAGACCCAGTACTTC. As protein: CAISDGGGVVETQYF.

This chain connects TRBV12-2 to TRBJ2-7. TRBV12-2 is a listed pseudogene. The CDR3 runs to 12 residues. The CDR3 DNA follows: TGTGCAAGTCTCTCCCCCCACCGCGAGCAGTACGTC. It translates to CASLSPHREQYV.

The chain links TRBV18 to TRBJ2-5; 8 bases agree with TRBD2. Per the germline V gene, CDR1 is KGHSH and CDR2 is LQKENI. With V trimmed by 0 bases and J by 1 base, 4 bases remained unmatched. There are 16 residues in the CDR3. In DNA form, the CDR3 reads TGTGCCAGCTCACCACCCCGCGGGAGGACCCAAGAGACCCAGTACTTC. Encoded protein: CASSPPRGRTQETQYF. The full variable domain, rest sourced from reference TRBV18 and TRBJ2-5, is NAGVMQNPRHLVRRRGQEARLRCSPMKGHSHVYWYRQLPEEGLKFMVYLQKENIIDESGMPKERFSAEFPKEGPSILRIQQVVRGDSAAYFCASSPPRGRTQETQYFGPGTRLLVL.